The TCR beta chain described here comes from a study of T cells after posttransplantation cyclophosphamide. Study conclusions and caveats: Later post-transplant blood repertoires were often dominated by donor CD8+ memory clones. Recipient CMV seropositivity and CMV reactivation strongly tracked TRB clonality. Skin or GI-infiltrating T cells shared few TRB sequences with blood.

This clone was seen only once. Antigen specificity is unknown. Germline CDR1 reads MDHEN; CDR2 reads SYDVKM. The CDR3 consists of 16 residues. The V gene lost 4 bases and the J gene lost 0 bases, with 15 bases spanning the gap. Sequencing was performed with immunoSEQ multiplex PCR; in TCRdb, only in-frame clones are kept and a portion is missing. The sample records tens of thousands of clones, 70% to 90% being singletons. The sample taken for sequencing was PBMCs. The chain joins TRBV28 to TRBJ1-1; no clear D gene. This sequence was found in a man in his thirties or forties with a blood cancer, CMV-positive, and with a related stem cell donor. The DNA for the CDR3 is TGTGCCAGCAGTTCTACCCTCGGCGGTATGAACACTGAAGCTTTCTTT. Residues: CASSSTLGGMNTEAFF.